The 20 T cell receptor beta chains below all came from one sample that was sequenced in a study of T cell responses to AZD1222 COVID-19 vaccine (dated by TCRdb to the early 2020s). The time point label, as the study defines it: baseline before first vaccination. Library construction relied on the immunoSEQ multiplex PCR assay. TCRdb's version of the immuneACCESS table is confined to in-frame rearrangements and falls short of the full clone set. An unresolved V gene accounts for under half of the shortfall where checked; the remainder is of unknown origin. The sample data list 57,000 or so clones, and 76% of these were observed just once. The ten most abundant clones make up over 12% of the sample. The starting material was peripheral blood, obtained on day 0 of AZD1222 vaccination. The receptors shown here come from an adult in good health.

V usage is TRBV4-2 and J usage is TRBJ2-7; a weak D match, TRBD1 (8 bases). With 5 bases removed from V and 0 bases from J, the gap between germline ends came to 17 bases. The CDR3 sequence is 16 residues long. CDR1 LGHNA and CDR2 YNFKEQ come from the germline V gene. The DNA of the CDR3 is TGTGCCAGCAGCTCCACAGGGGGGGGCCTCTCCTACGAGCAGTACTTC. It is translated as CASSSTGGGLSYEQYF.

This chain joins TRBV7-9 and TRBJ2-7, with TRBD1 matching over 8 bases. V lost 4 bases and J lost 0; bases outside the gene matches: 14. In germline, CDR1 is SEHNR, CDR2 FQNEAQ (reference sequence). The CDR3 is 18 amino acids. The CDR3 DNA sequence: TGTGCCAGCAGCTCCGGACAGGGCAGGGCTCCGTCCTCCTACGAGCAGTACTTC. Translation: CASSSGQGRAPSSYEQYF. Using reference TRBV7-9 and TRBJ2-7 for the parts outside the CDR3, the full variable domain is DTGVSQNPRHKITKRGQNVTFRCDPISEHNRLYWYRQTLGQGPEFLTYFQNEAQLEKSRLLSDRFSAERPKGSFSTLEIQRTEQGDSAMYLCASSSGQGRAPSSYEQYFGPGTRLTVT.

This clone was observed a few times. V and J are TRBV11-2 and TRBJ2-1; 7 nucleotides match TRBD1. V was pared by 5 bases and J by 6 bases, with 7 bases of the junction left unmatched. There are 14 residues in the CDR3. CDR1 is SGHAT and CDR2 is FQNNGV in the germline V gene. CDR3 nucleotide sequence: TGTGCCAGCAGCGCGCCGACAGGGTCCAATGAGCAGTTCTTC. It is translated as CASSAPTGSNEQFF.

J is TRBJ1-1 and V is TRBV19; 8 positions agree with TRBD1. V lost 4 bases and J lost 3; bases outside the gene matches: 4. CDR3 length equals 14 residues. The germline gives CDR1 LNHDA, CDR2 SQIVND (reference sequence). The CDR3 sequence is CASSTKTGDTEAFF. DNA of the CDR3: TGTGCCAGTAGTACGAAGACAGGGGACACTGAAGCTTTCTTT. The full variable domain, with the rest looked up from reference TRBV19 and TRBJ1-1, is DGGITQSPKYLFRKEGQNVTLSCEQNLNHDAMYWYRQDPGQGLRLIYYSQIVNDFQKGDIAEGYSVSREKKESFPLTVTSAQKNPTAFYLCASSTKTGDTEAFFGQGTRLTVV.

The CDR3: CASSYSTGLNQPQHF. CDR3 coding DNA: TGTGCCAGCAGTTACTCCACAGGCCTCAATCAGCCCCAGCATTTT. This chain links TRBV6-5 with TRBJ1-5, with D possibly matching TRBD1 (5 bases). CDR3 length: 15 residues. Trimming removed 0 bases at V and 3 bases at J, with 9 bases between. Germline V gene lookup returns CDR1 MNHEY and CDR2 SVGAGI.

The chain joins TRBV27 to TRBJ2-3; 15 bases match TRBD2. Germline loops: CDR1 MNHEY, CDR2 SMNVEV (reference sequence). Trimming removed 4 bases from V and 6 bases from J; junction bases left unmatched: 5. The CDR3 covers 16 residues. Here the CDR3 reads CASSSWTSGGADTQYF. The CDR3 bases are TGTGCCAGCAGTTCCTGGACTAGCGGGGGGGCGGATACGCAGTATTTT.

CDR3 in DNA: TGTGCCAGCACGGGGGGGGCTAATGAAAAACTGTTTTTT. Translating it yields CASTGGANEKLFF. The V and J genes are TRBV5-4 and TRBJ1-4, with a tentative D call TRBD1 (5 bases). CDR1 is SGHNT and CDR2 is YYREEE in the germline V gene (reference sequence). The CDR3 is 13 amino acids. V was trimmed by 6 bases and J by 3 bases, leaving 9 bases between them.

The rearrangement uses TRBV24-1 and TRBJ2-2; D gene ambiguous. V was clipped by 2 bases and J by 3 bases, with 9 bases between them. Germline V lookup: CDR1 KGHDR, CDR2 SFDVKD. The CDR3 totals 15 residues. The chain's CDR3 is CATSDSSDHTGELFF. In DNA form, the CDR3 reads TGTGCCACCAGTGATTCATCCGATCACACCGGGGAGCTGTTTTTT.

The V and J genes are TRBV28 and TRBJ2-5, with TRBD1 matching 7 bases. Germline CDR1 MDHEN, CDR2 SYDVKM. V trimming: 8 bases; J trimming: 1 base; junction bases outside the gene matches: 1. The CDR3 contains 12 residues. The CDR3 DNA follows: TGTGCCAGCCAGGGGGTCCAAGAGACCCAGTACTTC. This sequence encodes CASQGVQETQYF.

CDR3 sequence: CASSEDYNTEAFF. In DNA form, the CDR3 reads TGTGCCAGCAGTGAAGATTACAACACTGAAGCTTTCTTT. The chain links TRBV2 to TRBJ1-1, with D unresolved. Trimming cost V 1 base and J 2 bases, with 5 bases left between them. The CDR3 runs to 13 residues. CDR1 is SNHLY, CDR2 FYNNEI, per germline.

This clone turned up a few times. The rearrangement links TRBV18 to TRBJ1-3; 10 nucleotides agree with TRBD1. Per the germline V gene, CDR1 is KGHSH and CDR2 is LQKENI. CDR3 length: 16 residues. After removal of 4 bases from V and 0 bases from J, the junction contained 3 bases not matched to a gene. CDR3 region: CASSQDRGNSGNTIYF. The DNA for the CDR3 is TGTGCCAGCTCACAGGACAGGGGGAACTCTGGAAACACCATATATTTT.

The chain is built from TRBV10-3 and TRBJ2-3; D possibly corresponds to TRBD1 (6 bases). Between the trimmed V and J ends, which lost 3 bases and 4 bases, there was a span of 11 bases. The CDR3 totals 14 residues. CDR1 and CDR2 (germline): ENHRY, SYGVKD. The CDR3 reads CAISDTGQSDTQYF. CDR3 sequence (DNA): TGTGCCATCAGTGATACCGGACAGTCAGATACGCAGTATTTT.

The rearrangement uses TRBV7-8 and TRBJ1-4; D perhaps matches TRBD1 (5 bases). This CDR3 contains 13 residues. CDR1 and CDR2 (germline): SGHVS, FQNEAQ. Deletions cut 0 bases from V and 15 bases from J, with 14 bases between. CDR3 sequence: CASSLAEQTDVFF. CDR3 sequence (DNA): TGTGCCAGCAGCTTAGCGGAACAGACAGACGTGTTTTTT.

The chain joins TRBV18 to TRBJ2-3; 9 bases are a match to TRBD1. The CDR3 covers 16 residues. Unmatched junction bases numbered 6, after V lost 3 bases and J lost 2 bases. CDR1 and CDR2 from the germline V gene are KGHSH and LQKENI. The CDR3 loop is CASSPVGQGTTDTQYF. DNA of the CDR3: TGTGCCAGCTCACCGGTGGGACAGGGAACCACAGATACGCAGTATTTT.

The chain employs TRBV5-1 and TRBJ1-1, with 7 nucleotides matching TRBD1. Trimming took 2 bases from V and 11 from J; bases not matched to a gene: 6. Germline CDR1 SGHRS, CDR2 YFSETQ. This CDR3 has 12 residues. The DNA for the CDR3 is TGCGCCAGCAGCTTCGACAGGGCTGCGGCTTTCTTT. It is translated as CASSFDRAAAFF. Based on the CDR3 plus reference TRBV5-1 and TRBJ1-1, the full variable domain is KAGVTQTPRYLIKTRGQQVTLSCSPISGHRSVSWYQQTPGQGLQFLFEYFSETQRNKGNFPGRFSGRQFSNSRSEMNVSTLELGDSALYLCASSFDRAAAFFGQGTRLTVV.

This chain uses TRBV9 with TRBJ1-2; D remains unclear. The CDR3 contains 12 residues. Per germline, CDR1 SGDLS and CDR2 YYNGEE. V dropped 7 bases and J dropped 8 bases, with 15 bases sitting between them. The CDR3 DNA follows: TGTGCCAGCGGCGGACCGATATGGGGCTACACCTTC. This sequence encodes CASGGPIWGYTF.

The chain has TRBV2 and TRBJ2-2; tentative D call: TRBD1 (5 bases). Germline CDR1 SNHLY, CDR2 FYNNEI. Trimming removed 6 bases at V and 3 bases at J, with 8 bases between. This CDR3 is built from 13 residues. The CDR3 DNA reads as TGTGCCAGCAGATCCAGGGACACCGGGGAGCTGTTTTTT. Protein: CASRSRDTGELFF.

DNA of the CDR3: TGTGCCAGCAGCCCTTGGCAGGCCGACTATGGCTACACCTTC. Amino acids: CASSPWQADYGYTF. The chain links TRBV5-4 to TRBJ1-2; D uncertain. There are 14 residues in the CDR3. V was clipped by 4 bases and J by 3 bases, with 13 bases between them. From germline, CDR1 is SGHNT and CDR2 YYREEE (reference sequence).

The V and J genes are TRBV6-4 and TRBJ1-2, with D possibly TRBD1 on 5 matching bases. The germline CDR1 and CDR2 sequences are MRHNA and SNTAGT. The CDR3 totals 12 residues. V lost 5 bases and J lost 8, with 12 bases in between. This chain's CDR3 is CASSFGTRGYTF. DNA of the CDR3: TGTGCCAGCAGTTTCGGGACCCGGGGCTACACCTTC.

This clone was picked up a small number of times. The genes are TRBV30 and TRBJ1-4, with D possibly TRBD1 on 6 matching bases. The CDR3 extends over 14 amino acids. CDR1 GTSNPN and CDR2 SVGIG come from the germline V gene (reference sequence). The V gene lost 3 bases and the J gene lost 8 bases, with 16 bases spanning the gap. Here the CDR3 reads CAWSPWTEGEKLFF. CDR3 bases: TGTGCCTGGAGCCCATGGACAGAAGGGGAAAAACTGTTTTTT.